The T cell receptor beta chain under discussion was sequenced for a study of memory CD4+ T cells and cytomegalovirus serostatus. General observations from the study: The CMV-associated TCR signature appears largely within the CD4+ memory repertoire. Of more than 150 reported CMV TCRbeta sequences, about 67 were found in memory CD4+ repertoires.

This CDR3 comprises 12 residues. From germline, CDR1 is SQVTM and CDR2 ANQGSEA. V was pared by 3 bases and J by 2 bases, with 7 bases between. In the authors' methods: After removing out-of-frame reads, 2,204,828 distinct TCRbeta sequences remained. Clones were read by immunoSEQ multiplex PCR, and TCRdb kept only the in-frame ones, dropping some. V and J calls and clone size are as listed in that table; D and trimming were resolved from the DNA. The data show 56,000 or so clones, 80% seen once. Single viable CD3+CD4+CD8-CD45RO+ cells were sorted as the memory CD4+ T cells. As concerns this clone: Antigen unknown.

The sequencing sample was made of memory CD4+ T cells from blood. This receptor was identified in an adult in good health and CMV-seronegative. Some clones in this sample may be carry-over from other donors' samples. V is TRBV29-1 and J is TRBJ2-5; no firm D call. CDR3 amino acids: CSVEFIQETQYF. CDR3 in DNA: TGCAGCGTTGAGTTCATTCAAGAGACCCAGTACTTC.